This TCR beta chain was captured by sequencing in a study of cytomegalovirus exposure and HLA in healthy donors. Whole-study results and caveats: Reports credit the classifier with highly specific, highly sensitive diagnosis of cytomegalovirus status. Using a false discovery rate of 0.05, a later analysis showed that about 16,000 TCR beta sequences were associated with HLA alleles.

PCR primers comprised 60 Vbeta and 13 Jbeta primers. Repertoires were generated with immunoSEQ multiplex PCR, while TCRdb's copy carries only in-frame clones and drops some. The table records 150,000 to 200,000 clones, roughly 77% of them present only once. This clone came up a few times. Its antigen is unidentified. Germline trimming cut 0 bases from V and 1 base from J; bases unmatched to any gene: 5. The CDR3 spans 17 residues. The germline gives CDR1 MGHRA, CDR2 YSYEKL. The receptor was derived from a man between 18 and 29 years old in good health and CMV-seropositive. The chain couples TRBV4-1 to TRBJ2-5; TRBD2 aligns across 10 bases. The sample comprised PBMCs. The CDR3 DNA is TGCGCCAGCAGCCAAGAAGTAGAGCGGGGGGGCCAAGAGACCCAGTACTTC. This gives the protein CASSQEVERGGQETQYF.